The 23 T cell receptor beta chains reported below all come from one sample, sequenced in a study of PD-L1 blockade in urothelial cancer. Time point described: pretreatment peripheral blood. Libraries were prepared by immunoSEQ multiplex PCR; TCRdb keeps only in-frame clonotypes and omits some of them. The sample lists under 100,000 clones; around 91% were seen once. Sequences were derived from PBMCs, sampled around atezolizumab (anti-PD-L1) treatment. The receptors shown here come from a man in his fifties or sixties with urothelial cancer.

The chain is built from TRBV7-3 and TRBJ1-1; TRBD1 matches at 7 bases. V lost 5 bases and J lost 4; bases outside the gene matches: 10. The germline gives CDR1 SGHTA, CDR2 FQGTGA. CDR3 length: 15 amino acids. The CDR3 nucleotides read TGTGCCAGCAGCCATAAGGCGGACAGGCCCACTGAAGCTTTCTTT. Amino acid sequence: CASSHKADRPTEAFF.

The gene calls are TRBV15 and TRBJ1-1; TRBD1 might be the D (5 bases). The CDR3 has 16 residues. V lost 1 base to trimming and J lost 0 bases, with 12 bases between them. Germline V CDR1 and CDR2: LNHNV, YYDKDF (reference sequence). CDR3 region: CATSRVRGMMNTEAFF. CDR3 DNA: TGTGCCACCAGCAGAGTAAGGGGAATGATGAACACTGAAGCTTTCTTT.

The gene calls are TRBV15 and TRBJ1-3; the D is unclear. The CDR3 runs to 17 residues. Looked up from germline, CDR1 is LNHNV and CDR2 is YYDKDF (reference sequence). The V and J ends lost 6 bases and 0 bases respectively, with 18 bases between them. The DNA for the CDR3 is TGTGCCACCAGACCGAACAGCGGCATAATCTCTGGAAACACCATATATTTT. This gives the protein CATRPNSGIISGNTIYF.

This clone was counted once. The chain uses TRBV11-2 and TRBJ1-3; D remains ambiguous. The CDR3 is 14 residues long. Germline loops: CDR1 SGHAT, CDR2 FQNNGV. V was trimmed by 0 bases and J by 0 bases, leaving 3 bases between them. The DNA for the CDR3 is TGTGCCAGCAGCTTAGACTCCTCTGGAAACACCATATATTTT. This translates into CASSLDSSGNTIYF.

The chain is built from TRBV29-1 and TRBJ2-5; D is undetermined. V was pared by 1 base and J by 7 bases, with 7 bases between. The length of the CDR3 is 11 residues. Germline assignment: CDR1 SQVTM and CDR2 ANQGSEA. The CDR3 DNA sequence: TGCAGCGTTGAAGGTGGCGGGACCCAGTACTTC. This encodes CSVEGGGTQYF. The full variable domain, in which reference TRBV29-1 and TRBJ2-5 provide the parts outside the CDR3, is SAVISQKPSRDICQRGTSLTIQCQVDSQVTMMFWYRQQPGQSLTLIATANQGSEATYESGFVIDKFPISRPNLTFSTLTVSNMSPEDSSIYLCSVEGGGTQYFGPGTRLLVL.

The chain employs TRBV30 and TRBJ2-5; 7 bases agree with TRBD2. V gave up 2 bases and J gave up 5 bases; unmatched junction bases: 5. The CDR3 extends over 13 amino acids. Germline V lookup: CDR1 GTSNPN, CDR2 SVGIG (reference sequence). The CDR3 sequence is CAWSLGRTETQYF. CDR3 bases: TGTGCCTGGAGTCTCGGGAGGACGGAGACCCAGTACTTC.

The chain joins TRBV15 to TRBJ2-5, with no clear D. V lost 5 bases and J 2 bases, leaving 9 bases between the germline ends. CDR1 is LNHNV and CDR2 is YYDKDF in the germline V gene (reference sequence). CDR3 size: 13 residues. CDR3: CATSAHSQETQYF. As DNA, the CDR3 is TGTGCCACCAGCGCCCACTCTCAAGAGACCCAGTACTTC.

The chain has TRBV9 and TRBJ2-3, with TRBD2 identical over 16 bases. Trimming removed 3 bases from V and 8 bases from J; junction bases left unmatched: 3. CDR3 size: 15 residues. Germline-derived CDR1 and CDR2 are SGDLS and YYNGEE. The CDR3 spells CASSEGLAGGGTQYF. CDR3 bases: TGTGCCAGCAGCGAGGGACTAGCGGGGGGGGGTACGCAGTATTTT.

The gene calls are TRBV5-1 and TRBJ2-5, with 12 bases matching TRBD2. Germline CDR1 SGHRS, CDR2 YFSETQ. This CDR3 is built from 15 residues. The V segment lost 1 base and the J segment 4 bases; nucleotides outside the gene matches: 2. The CDR3 sequence: CASSLILAGGETQYF. CDR3 coding DNA: TGCGCCAGCAGCTTGATACTAGCGGGAGGAGAGACCCAGTACTTC.

This clone was detected only once. The V call is TRBV10-3, the J call TRBJ2-3; TRBD2 matches 7 bases. Germline V CDR1 and CDR2: ENHRY, SYGVKD. J lost 0 bases, V lost 5 bases, and 5 bases had no gene match. The CDR3 totals 15 residues. The chain's CDR3 is CAISRERDSTDTQYF. CDR3 nucleotides: TGTGCCATCAGTCGGGAGCGGGACAGCACAGATACGCAGTATTTT.

This clone was counted only a few times. This chain connects TRBV28 to TRBJ2-1; TRBD2 aligns across 8 bases. The CDR3 has 15 amino acids. Germline trimming cut 3 bases from V and 4 bases from J; bases unmatched to any gene: 5. The V gene's germline CDR1 is MDHEN and CDR2 SYDVKM. CDR3 nucleotides: TGTGCCAGCAGTTTCGGGGGGGGATTTTACAATGAGCAGTTCTTC. Amino acids: CASSFGGGFYNEQFF.

This rearrangement joins TRBV2 to TRBJ1-3; D unresolved. Per germline, CDR1 SNHLY and CDR2 FYNNEI. Trimming left V 6 bases short and J 0 bases short, with 12 bases between. CDR3 length: 15 residues. The CDR3 DNA is TGTGCCAGCAGGATAGTCATTGACTCTGGAAACACCATATATTTT. This encodes CASRIVIDSGNTIYF.

V gene TRBV19 combines with J gene TRBJ2-7; a weak D match, TRBD1 (6 bases). Germline V gene data show CDR1 as LNHDA and CDR2 as SQIVND (reference sequence). V was trimmed by 4 bases and J by 1 base, leaving 8 bases between them. The CDR3 is 13 residues long. The CDR3 sequence: CASSKGQSYEQYF. As DNA, the CDR3 is TGTGCCAGTAGTAAAGGACAGTCCTACGAGCAGTACTTC.

The chain employs TRBV5-6 and TRBJ2-7; TRBD1 matches 7 bases. From germline, CDR1 is SGHDT and CDR2 YYEEEE. Trimming at V came to 2 bases and at J to 5 bases, leaving 7 bases not matched to a gene. The CDR3 runs to 14 residues. The DNA of the CDR3 is TGTGCCAGCAGCTTACGACAGGGTATAAACGAGCAGTACTTC. Protein sequence: CASSLRQGINEQYF.

The gene calls are TRBV7-2 and TRBJ2-2; D remains unclear. The germline CDR1 and CDR2 sequences are SGHTA and FQGNSA. The CDR3 length is 12 residues. V shed 6 bases and J shed 4 bases, with 6 bases lying between them. The CDR3 loop reads CASRPSTGELFF. DNA for the CDR3: TGTGCCAGCAGACCGAGCACCGGGGAGCTGTTTTTT.

The gene calls are TRBV15 and TRBJ2-1; TRBD1 matches 7 bases. CDR1 and CDR2 (germline): LNHNV, YYDKDF (reference sequence). The trim removed 0 bases at V and 8 bases at J, leaving 10 bases unmatched. This CDR3 has 16 amino acids. CDR3 loop: CATSRDRWQGVHEQFF. CDR3 nucleotides: TGTGCCACCAGCAGAGATCGGTGGCAGGGGGTCCATGAGCAGTTCTTC.

The chain couples TRBV7-2 to TRBJ2-7; 12 bases line up with TRBD2. CDR3 length: 14 residues. Germline V gene sequence: CDR1 SGHTA, CDR2 FQGNSA. With 6 bases clipped from V and 2 bases from J, the junction kept 2 bases outside the gene matches. This CDR3 reads CASRLAGGTYEQYF. The CDR3 region has the DNA TGTGCCAGCAGACTAGCGGGGGGAACCTACGAGCAGTACTTC.

V and J are TRBV28 and TRBJ2-3, with TRBD2 matching over 14 bases. The CDR3 sequence is 15 residues long. Germline V gene sequence: CDR1 MDHEN, CDR2 SYDVKM. J lost 2 bases, V lost 6 bases, and 1 base had no gene match. The CDR3 here is CASRGLAGVTDTQYF. As DNA, the CDR3 is TGTGCCAGCAGGGGACTAGCGGGGGTCACAGATACGCAGTATTTT.

The V call is TRBV5-5, the J call TRBJ2-7, with 14 nucleotides matching TRBD2. With 0 bases clipped from V and 7 bases from J, the junction kept 6 bases outside the gene matches. This CDR3 is built from 16 residues. In germline, CDR1 is SGHKS, CDR2 YYEKEE (reference sequence). The CDR3 bases are TGTGCCAGCAGCTTGGAGGGACTAGCGGGGGCTGGGGAGCAGTACTTC. It codes for CASSLEGLAGAGEQYF.

This rearrangement joins TRBV29-1 to TRBJ1-5; 11 nucleotides agree with TRBD1. This CDR3 spans 17 amino acids. Germline V gene data show CDR1 as SQVTM and CDR2 as ANQGSEA. V dropped 4 bases and J dropped 2; count of bases not matched to a gene: 10. CDR3 loop: CSVVAGTGGLGNQPQHF. CDR3 bases: TGCAGCGTTGTCGCCGGGACAGGGGGGTTGGGCAATCAGCCCCAGCATTTT. Together with reference TRBV29-1 and TRBJ1-5, the CDR3 gives the full variable domain: SAVISQKPSRDICQRGTSLTIQCQVDSQVTMMFWYRQQPGQSLTLIATANQGSEATYESGFVIDKFPISRPNLTFSTLTVSNMSPEDSSIYLCSVVAGTGGLGNQPQHFGDGTRLSIL.

This sequence joins TRBV19 and TRBJ1-5; 8 bases align to TRBD1. CDR1 and CDR2 from the germline V gene are LNHDA and SQIVND (reference sequence). The CDR3 totals 16 residues. With V trimmed by 6 bases and J by 3 bases, 10 bases remained unmatched. The CDR3 loop is CASRQYYRGFNQPQHF. The CDR3, as DNA: TGTGCCAGTAGACAATATTACAGGGGGTTCAATCAGCCCCAGCATTTT.

This chain joins TRBV5-1 and TRBJ1-1; maybe TRBD1 (6 bases). This CDR3 spans 16 amino acids. V was trimmed by 0 bases and J by 5 bases, leaving 17 bases between them. Germline V gene data show CDR1 as SGHRS and CDR2 as YFSETQ. This CDR3 reads CASSLVGTRGGTEAFF. The CDR3 DNA follows: TGCGCCAGCAGCTTGGTCGGGACACGGGGCGGGACTGAAGCTTTCTTT.

CDR3 region: CASGLVPRSYEQYF. The DNA of the CDR3 is TGTGCTAGTGGTTTGGTACCCAGGTCCTACGAGCAGTACTTC. The chain links TRBV12-5 to TRBJ2-7; D is ambiguous. There are 14 residues in the CDR3. Germline lookup yields CDR1 LGHNT and CDR2 FRNRAP. Trimming took off 0 bases at V and 1 base at J, with 7 bases between the two ends.